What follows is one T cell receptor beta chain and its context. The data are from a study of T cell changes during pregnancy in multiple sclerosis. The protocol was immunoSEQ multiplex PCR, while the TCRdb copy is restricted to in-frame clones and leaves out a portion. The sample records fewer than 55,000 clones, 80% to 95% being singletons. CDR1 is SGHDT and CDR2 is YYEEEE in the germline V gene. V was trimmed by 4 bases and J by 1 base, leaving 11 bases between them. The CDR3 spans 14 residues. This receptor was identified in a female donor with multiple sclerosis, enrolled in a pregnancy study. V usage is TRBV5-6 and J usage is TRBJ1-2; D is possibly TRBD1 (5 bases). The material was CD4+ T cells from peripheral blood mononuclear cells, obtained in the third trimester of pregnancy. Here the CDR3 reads CASSLIQGNYGYTF. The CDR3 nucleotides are TGTGCCAGCAGCCTAATTCAGGGTAACTATGGCTACACCTTC.